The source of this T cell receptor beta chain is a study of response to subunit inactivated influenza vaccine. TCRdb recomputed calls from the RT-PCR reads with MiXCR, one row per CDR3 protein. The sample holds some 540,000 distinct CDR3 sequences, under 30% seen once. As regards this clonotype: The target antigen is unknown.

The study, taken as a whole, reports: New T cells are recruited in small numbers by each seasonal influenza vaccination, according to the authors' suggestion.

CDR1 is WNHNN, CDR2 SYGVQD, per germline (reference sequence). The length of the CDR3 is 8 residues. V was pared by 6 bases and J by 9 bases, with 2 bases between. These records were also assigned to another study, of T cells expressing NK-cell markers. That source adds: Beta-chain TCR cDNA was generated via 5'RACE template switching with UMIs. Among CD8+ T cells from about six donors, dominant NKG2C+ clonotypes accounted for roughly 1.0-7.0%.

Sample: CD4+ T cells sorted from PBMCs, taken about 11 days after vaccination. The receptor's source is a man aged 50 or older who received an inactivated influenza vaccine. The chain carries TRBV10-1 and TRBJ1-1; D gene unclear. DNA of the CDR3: TGCGCCAGCAGCAAAGCTTTCTTT. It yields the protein CASSKAFF.